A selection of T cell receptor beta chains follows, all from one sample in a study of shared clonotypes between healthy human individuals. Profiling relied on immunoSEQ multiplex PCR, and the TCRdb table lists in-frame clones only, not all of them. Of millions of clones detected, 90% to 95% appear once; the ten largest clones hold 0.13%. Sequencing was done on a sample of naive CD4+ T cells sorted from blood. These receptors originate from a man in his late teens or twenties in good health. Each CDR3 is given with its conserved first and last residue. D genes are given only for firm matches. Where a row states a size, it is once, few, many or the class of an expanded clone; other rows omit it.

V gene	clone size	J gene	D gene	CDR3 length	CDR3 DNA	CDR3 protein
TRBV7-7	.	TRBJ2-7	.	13	TGTGCTAGCAGCTGGGACACCTCCTACGAGCAGTACTTC	CASSWDTSYEQYF
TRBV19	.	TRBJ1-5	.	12	TGTGCCAGTAGTCGGGGGGTTCAGCCCCAGCATTTT	CASSRGVQPQHF
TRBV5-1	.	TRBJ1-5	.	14	TGCGCCAGCAGCTTGGGGGACTATAATCAGCCCCAGCATTTT	CASSLGDYNQPQHF
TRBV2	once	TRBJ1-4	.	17	TGTGCCAGCAGTGAAAGGGACGTAAGGGCAATACAGGAAAAACTGTTTTTT	CASSERDVRAIQEKLFF
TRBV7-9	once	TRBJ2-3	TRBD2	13	TGTGCCAGCAGGCCGACTAGCATGGATACGCAGTATTTT	CASRPTSMDTQYF
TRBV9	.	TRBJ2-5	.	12	TGTGCCAGCAGCGTCGATTCCGAGACCCAGTACTTC	CASSVDSETQYF
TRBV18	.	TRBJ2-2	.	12	TGTGCCAGCTCACCACCAAACGGGGAGCTGTTTTTT	CASSPPNGELFF
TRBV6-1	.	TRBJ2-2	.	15	TGTGCCAGCATAAGAGGGGGGTCGGACACCGGGGAGCTGTTTTTT	CASIRGGSDTGELFF
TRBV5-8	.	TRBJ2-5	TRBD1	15	TGTGCCAGCAGCAGACCCCGGGACAGAAAAGAGACCCAGTACTTC	CASSRPRDRKETQYF
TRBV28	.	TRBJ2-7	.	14	TGTGCCAGCCGCCGAGATAGGGACTCCTACGAGCAGTACTTC	CASRRDRDSYEQYF
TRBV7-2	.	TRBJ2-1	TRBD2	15	TGTGCCAGCAGTCCTGGACTAGCGGGGAAGCCTGAGCAGTTCTTC	CASSPGLAGKPEQFF
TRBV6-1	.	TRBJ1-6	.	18	TGTGCCAGCAGTGAAGTCCTGGCCTCTTACTCCTATAATTCACCCCTCCACTTT	CASSEVLASYSYNSPLHF
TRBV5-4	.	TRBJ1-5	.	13	TGTGCCAGCAGCTTTTACGGCAATCAGCCCCAGCATTTT	CASSFYGNQPQHF
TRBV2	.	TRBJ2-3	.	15	TGTGCCAGCAGTGGACAGATTGATCGGAAGGATACGCAGTATTTT	CASSGQIDRKDTQYF
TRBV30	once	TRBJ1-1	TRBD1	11	TGTGCCTGGAGTGCCTCGGACAGGGGTTTCTTT	CAWSASDRGFF
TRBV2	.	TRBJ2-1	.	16	TGTGCCAGCAGGGGGACTTTCCTGCTTTCCTACAATGAGCAGTTCTTC	CASRGTFLLSYNEQFF
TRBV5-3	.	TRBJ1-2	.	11	TGTGCCAGAAGCGGCCAACGTGAAAACACCTTC	CARSGQRENTF
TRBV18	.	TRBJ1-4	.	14	TGTGCCAGCTCACCACAGGGGCGGGATGAAAAACTGTTTTTT	CASSPQGRDEKLFF
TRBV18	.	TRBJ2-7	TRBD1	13	TGTGCCAGCTCACCACATGAGGGGGCCGAGCAGTACTTC	CASSPHEGAEQYF
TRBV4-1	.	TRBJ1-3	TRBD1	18	TGCGCCAGCAGCCAAGAGAATGGCCCGGACAGGACTGGAAACACCATATATTTT	CASSQENGPDRTGNTIYF
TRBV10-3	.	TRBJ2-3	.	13	TGTGCCACGCTAGCGCACCGCACAGATACGCAGTATTTT	CATLAHRTDTQYF
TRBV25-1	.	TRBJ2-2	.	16	TGTGCCAGCAGTGAGGTAAAGGGAGGGAACACCGGGGAGCTGTTTTTT	CASSEVKGGNTGELFF
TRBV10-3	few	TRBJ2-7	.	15	TGTGCCATCAGTTCGCAAGGGTCTACCGTATACGAGCAGTACTTC	CAISSQGSTVYEQYF
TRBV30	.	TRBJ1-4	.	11	TGTGCCTGGACCCCCGGCGAAAAACTGTTTTTT	CAWTPGEKLFF
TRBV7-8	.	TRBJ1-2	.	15	TGTGCCAGCAGCTCCGTATCACTATTCTCAAATGGCTACACCTTC	CASSSVSLFSNGYTF
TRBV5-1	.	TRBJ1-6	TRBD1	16	TGCGCCAGCAGCGTGGACAGGGGCCGCCTCAATTCACCCCTCCACTTT	CASSVDRGRLNSPLHF
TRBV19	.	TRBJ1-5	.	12	TGTGCCAGCCACTTTTTGAATCAGCCCCAGCATTTT	CASHFLNQPQHF